This T cell receptor beta chain was profiled in a study of blood T cells in healthy people across ages. General observations from the study: Roughly linear age-related decline in beta diversity appeared, significant by age around 38. Samples with more naive T cells showed higher observed beta diversity.

In the case of this clonotype: The target antigen is unknown.

CDR3 length equals 18 residues. The germline V gene encodes CDR1 LNHNV and CDR2 YYDKDF (reference sequence). Each donor's blood draw was roughly 9.5 milliliters of peripheral blood. For the second PCR, which ran for about 7 to 11 cycles, a sample-barcoded 5' primer and a J-beta primer mix were used. TCRdb redid the calling of the 5' RACE reads with MiXCR, one entry per CDR3 protein. Of over 1,300,000 distinct CDR3 sequences listed, 59% are singletons. The source is a man aged 18 to 30 in good health. The chain joins TRBV15 to TRBJ2-7, with 9 bases fitting TRBD1. TRBJ2-5 matches the DNA end more closely, so the J call is doubtful. Sequencing was carried out using blood. The CDR3 here is CATSRESPGTGLSETQYF. CDR3 sequence (DNA): TGTGCCACCAGCAGAGAAAGTCCAGGGACAGGGCTCTCCGAGACCCAGTACTTC.